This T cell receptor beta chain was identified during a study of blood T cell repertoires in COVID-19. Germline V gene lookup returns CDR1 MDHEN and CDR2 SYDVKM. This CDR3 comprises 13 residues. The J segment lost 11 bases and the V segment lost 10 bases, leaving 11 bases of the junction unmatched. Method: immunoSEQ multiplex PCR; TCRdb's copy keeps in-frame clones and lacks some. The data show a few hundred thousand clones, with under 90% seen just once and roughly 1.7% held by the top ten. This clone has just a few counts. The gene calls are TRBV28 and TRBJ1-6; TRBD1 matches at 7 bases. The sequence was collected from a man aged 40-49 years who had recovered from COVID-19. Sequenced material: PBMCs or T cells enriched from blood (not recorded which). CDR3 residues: CATSRQGSTPLHF. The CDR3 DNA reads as TGTGCCACATCCAGACAGGGTAGTACACCCCTCCACTTT.